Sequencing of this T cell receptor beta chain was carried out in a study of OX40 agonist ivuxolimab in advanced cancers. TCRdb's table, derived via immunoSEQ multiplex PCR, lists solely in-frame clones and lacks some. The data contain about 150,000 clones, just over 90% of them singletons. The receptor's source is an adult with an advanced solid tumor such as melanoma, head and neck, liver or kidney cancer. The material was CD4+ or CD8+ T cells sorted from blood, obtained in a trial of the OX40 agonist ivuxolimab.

The CDR3 reads CASSLARTEAKNIQYF. The CDR3 DNA reads TGTGCCAGCAGCTTAGCCCGAACAGAAGCCAAAAACATTCAGTACTTC. This chain connects TRBV7-8 to TRBJ2-4, with D unclear. The V end lost 0 bases, the J end lost 0 bases, and 9 bases lay between the germline ends. Germline V CDR1 and CDR2: SGHVS, FQNEAQ. The CDR3 totals 16 residues.